The present T cell receptor (beta chain) was sequenced within a study of T-cell memory formation after mild COVID-19. Across the whole study: Clustering of TCRs was largely donor specific. The study's findings and limits: Pre-infection memory held some responding clones, suggesting pre-existing cross-reactive T cells responded. For contracting clones, CD4+ ones sat mainly in CM and EM, CD8+ in EMRA.

Comment on this clonotype: Antigen: not known.

The V gene's germline CDR1 is DFQATT and CDR2 SNEGSKA (reference sequence). The CDR3 loop spans 14 amino acids. Trimming took off 3 bases at V and 10 bases at J, with 21 bases between the two ends. UMIs and sample barcodes were carried by the TCR alpha and TCR beta cDNA libraries that 5'RACE produced using constant-segment primers. TCRdb ran MiXCR on the 5' RACE reads and lists one entry per CDR3 protein. The repertoire holds 310,000 or so distinct CDR3 sequences, with approximately 16% as singletons. This chain links TRBV20-1 with TRBJ1-1; D gene ambiguous. Sequencing input: PBMCs or a T cell subset sorted from them (not recorded which). The receptor was derived from a man aged 18 to 30 who had mild COVID-19 (a few samples of this study predate the infection). Cell type and time point are not known. The CDR3 bases are TGCAGTGCTAGCGGCGGAAGGACGGGAGGTTTAGCTTTCTTT. The encoded protein is CSASGGRTGGLAFF.